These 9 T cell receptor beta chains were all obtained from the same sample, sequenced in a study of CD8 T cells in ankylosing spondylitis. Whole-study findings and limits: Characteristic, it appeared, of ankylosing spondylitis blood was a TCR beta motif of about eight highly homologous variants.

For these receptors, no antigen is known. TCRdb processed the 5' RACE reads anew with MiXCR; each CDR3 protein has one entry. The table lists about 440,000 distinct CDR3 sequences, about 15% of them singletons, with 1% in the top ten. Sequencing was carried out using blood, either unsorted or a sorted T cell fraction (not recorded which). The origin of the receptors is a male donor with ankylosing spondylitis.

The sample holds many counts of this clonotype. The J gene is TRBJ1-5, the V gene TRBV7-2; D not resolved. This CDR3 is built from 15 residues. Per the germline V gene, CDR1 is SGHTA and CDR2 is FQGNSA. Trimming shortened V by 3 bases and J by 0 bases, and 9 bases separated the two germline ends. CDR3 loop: CASSLTDYSNQPQHF. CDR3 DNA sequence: TGTGCCAGCAGCTTGACGGACTATAGCAATCAGCCCCAGCATTTT.

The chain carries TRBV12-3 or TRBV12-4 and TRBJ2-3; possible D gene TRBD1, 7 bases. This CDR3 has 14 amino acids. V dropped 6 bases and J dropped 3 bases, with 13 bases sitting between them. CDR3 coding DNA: TGTGCCAGCAGCCAGGGGGGTACAACAGATACGCAGTATTTT. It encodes CASSQGGTTDTQYF.

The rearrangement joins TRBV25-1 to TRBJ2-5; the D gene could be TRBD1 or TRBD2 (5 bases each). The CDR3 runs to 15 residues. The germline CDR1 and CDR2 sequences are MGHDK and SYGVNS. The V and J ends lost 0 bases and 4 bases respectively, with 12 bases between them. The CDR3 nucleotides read TGTGCCAGCAGTGAATACTGGGGCGGAGGAGAGACCCAGTACTTC. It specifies CASSEYWGGGETQYF.

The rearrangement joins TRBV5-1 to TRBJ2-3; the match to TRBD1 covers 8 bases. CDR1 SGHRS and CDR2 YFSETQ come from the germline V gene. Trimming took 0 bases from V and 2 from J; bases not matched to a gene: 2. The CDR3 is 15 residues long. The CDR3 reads CASSLGDRTTDTQYF. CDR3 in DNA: TGCGCCAGCAGCTTGGGGGACAGGACCACAGATACGCAGTATTTT.

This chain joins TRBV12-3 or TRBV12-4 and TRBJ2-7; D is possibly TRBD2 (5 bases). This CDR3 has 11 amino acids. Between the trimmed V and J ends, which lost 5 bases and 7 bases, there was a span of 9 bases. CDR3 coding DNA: TGTGCCAGCAGTCTGGACTTAGAGCAGTACTTC. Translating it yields CASSLDLEQYF.

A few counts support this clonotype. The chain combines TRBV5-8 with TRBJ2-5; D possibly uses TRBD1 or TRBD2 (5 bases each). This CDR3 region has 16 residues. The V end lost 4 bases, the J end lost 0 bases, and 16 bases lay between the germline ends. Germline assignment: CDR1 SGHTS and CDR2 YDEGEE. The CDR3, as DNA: TGTGCCAGCAGCCCGACCGGGACCAATTACCAAGAGACCCAGTACTTC. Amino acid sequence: CASSPTGTNYQETQYF.

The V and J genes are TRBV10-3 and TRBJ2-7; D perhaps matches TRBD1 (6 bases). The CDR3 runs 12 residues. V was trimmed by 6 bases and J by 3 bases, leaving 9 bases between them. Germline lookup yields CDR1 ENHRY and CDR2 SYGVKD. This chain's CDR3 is CAISAGVYEQYF. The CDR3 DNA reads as TGTGCCATCAGCGCAGGGGTCTACGAGCAGTACTTC.

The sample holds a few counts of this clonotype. CDR3: CASSLQLAGVRTDTQYF. The DNA for the CDR3 is TGTGCCAGTAGTCTTCAACTAGCGGGAGTGCGAACAGATACGCAGTATTTT. V is TRBV19 and J is TRBJ2-3; 11 bases match TRBD2. Germline lookup yields CDR1 LNHDA and CDR2 SQIVND (reference sequence). The length of the CDR3 is 17 residues. V lost 5 bases and J lost 3; bases outside the gene matches: 10.

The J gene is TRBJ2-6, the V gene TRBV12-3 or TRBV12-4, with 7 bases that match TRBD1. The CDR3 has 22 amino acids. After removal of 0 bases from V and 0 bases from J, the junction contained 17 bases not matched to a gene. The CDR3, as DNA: TGTGCCAGCAGTTTAGCGCGGTTTGGATGGGACAGTCACAACTCTGGGGCCAACGTCCTGACTTTC. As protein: CASSLARFGWDSHNSGANVLTF.